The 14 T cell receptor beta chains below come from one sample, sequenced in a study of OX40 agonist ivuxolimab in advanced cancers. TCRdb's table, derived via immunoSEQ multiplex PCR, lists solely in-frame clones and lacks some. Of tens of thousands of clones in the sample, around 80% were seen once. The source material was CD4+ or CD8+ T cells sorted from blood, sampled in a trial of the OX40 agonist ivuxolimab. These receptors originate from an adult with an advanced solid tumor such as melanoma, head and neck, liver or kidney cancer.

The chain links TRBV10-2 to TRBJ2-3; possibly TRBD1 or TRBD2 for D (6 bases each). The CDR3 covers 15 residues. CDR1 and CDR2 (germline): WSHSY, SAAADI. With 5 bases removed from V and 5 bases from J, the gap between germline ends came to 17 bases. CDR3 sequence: CASSYLSGAQDTQYF. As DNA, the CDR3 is TGCGCCAGCAGTTATTTATCGGGGGCGCAAGATACGCAGTATTTT.

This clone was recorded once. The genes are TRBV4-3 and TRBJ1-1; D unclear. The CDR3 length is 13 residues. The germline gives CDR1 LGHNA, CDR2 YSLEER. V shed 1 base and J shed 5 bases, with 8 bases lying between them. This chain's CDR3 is CASSQVSRTEAFF. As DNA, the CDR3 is TGCGCCAGCAGCCAAGTGAGTAGGACTGAAGCTTTCTTT.

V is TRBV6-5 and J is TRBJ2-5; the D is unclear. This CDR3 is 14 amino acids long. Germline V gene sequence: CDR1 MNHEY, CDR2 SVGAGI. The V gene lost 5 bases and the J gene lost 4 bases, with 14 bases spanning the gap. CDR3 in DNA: TGTGCCAGCAGTACCGGTGGGGTCGCAGAGACCCAGTACTTC. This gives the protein CASSTGGVAETQYF.

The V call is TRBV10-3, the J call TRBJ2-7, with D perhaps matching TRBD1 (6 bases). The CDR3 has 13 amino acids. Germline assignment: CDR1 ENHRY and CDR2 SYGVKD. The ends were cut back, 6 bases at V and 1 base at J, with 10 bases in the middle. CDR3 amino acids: CAIREDSSYEQYF. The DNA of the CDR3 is TGTGCCATCAGAGAGGACAGTTCCTACGAGCAGTACTTC.

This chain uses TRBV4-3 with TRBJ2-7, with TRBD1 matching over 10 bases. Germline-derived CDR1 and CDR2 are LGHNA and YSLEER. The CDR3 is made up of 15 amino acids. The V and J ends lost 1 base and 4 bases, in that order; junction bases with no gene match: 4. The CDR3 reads CASSQVDRGDYEQYF. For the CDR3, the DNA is TGCGCCAGCAGCCAAGTGGACAGGGGGGATTACGAGCAGTACTTC.

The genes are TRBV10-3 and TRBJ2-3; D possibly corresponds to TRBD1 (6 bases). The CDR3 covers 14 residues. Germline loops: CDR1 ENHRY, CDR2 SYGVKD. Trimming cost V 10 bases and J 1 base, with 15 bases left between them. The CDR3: CATGDNWGTDTQYF. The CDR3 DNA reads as TGTGCCACCGGGGACAATTGGGGCACAGATACGCAGTATTTT.

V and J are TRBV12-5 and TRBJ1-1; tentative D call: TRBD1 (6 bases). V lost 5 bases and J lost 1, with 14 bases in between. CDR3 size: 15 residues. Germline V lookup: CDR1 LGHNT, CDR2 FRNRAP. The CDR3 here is CASGNPGHSNTEAFF. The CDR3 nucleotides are TGTGCTAGTGGTAATCCGGGACACTCGAACACTGAAGCTTTCTTT.

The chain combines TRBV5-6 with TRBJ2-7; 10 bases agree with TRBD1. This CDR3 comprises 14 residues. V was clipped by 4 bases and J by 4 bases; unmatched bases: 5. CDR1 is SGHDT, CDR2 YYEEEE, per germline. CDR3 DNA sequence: TGTGCCAGCAGCAAACGACAGGGGGCTTACGAGCAGTACTTC. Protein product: CASSKRQGAYEQYF.

The CDR3 spells CASSFGVEAFF. CDR3 in DNA: TGTGCCAGCAGCTTCGGGGTAGAAGCTTTCTTT. J is TRBJ1-1 and V is TRBV11-2; D is undetermined. Germline CDR1 SGHAT, CDR2 FQNNGV. Trimming took off 3 bases at V and 8 bases at J, with 7 bases between the two ends. The CDR3 runs to 11 residues.

CDR3 amino acids: CASSQEGGTGGLELFF. The CDR3, as DNA: TGCGCCAGCAGCCAAGAAGGGGGGACAGGAGGCCTTGAGCTGTTTTTT. The chain couples TRBV4-1 to TRBJ2-2; 8 bases are shared with TRBD1. The V gene's germline CDR1 is MGHRA and CDR2 YSYEKL. With V trimmed by 0 bases and J by 11 bases, 11 bases remained unmatched. The CDR3 is made up of 16 amino acids.

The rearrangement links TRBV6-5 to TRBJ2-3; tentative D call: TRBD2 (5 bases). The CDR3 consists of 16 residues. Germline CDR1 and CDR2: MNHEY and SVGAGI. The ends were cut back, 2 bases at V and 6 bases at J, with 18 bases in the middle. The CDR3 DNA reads TGTGCCAGCAGTTACGGCGACGGGGTCGTCTTGGATACGCAGTATTTT. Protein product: CASSYGDGVVLDTQYF.

DNA for the CDR3: TGCGCCAGCAGCCATCTCGGGTTGGGCAACTACAATGAGCAGTTCTTC. Protein product: CASSHLGLGNYNEQFF. This chain uses TRBV4-3 with TRBJ2-1; no firm D call. This CDR3 has 16 amino acids. Germline CDR1 is LGHNA and CDR2 is YSLEER. V was clipped by 3 bases and J by 3 bases, with 15 bases between them.

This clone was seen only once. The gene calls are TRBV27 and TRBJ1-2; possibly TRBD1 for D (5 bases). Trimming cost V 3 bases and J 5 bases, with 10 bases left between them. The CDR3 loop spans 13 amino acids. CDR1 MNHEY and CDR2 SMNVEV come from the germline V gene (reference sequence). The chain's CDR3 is CASSFGTGYGYTF. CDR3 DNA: TGTGCCAGCAGTTTCGGGACGGGGTATGGCTACACCTTC.

The CDR3 here is CASSSWDSPYNSPLHF. Written as DNA, the CDR3 is TGTGCCAGCAGTAGCTGGGACTCTCCCTATAATTCACCCCTCCACTTT. The chain has TRBV6-6 and TRBJ1-6; tentatively, D is TRBD1 (5 bases). The germline CDR1 and CDR2 sequences are MNHNY and SVGAGI (reference sequence). CDR3 length: 16 amino acids. The ends were cut back, 5 bases at V and 2 bases at J, with 13 bases in the middle.